These T cell receptor beta chains were read from a single sample in a study of CD8+ T cells in alopecia areata. Assay used: immunoSEQ multiplex PCR; TCRdb lists only in-frame clones, some missing. The table shows approximately 150,000 clones, with 80% to 90% occurring only once. This sample comprised CD8+ T cells sorted from blood, obtained at week 0. The receptors come from a human donor with alopecia areata. Each CDR3 is given with its conserved first and last residue. A D gene is named only where the DNA matches it firmly. Rows may omit the clone size; those that give it use once, few, many or a size class.

d_call j_call v_call clone_size cdr3_aa cdr3_nt
TRBD1 TRBJ1-2 TRBV29-1 . CSVEKTGEGGYTF TGCAGCGTTGAGAAGACAGGGGAGGGCGGCTACACCTTC
TRBD2 TRBJ2-1 TRBV6-1 . CASSEGSGGPYNEQFF TGTGCCAGCAGTGAAGGGTCGGGAGGGCCCTACAATGAGCAGTTCTTC
TRBD1 TRBJ2-7 TRBV2 . CASSTGTGSTYEQYF TGTGCCAGCAGCACCGGGACAGGGTCGACCTACGAGCAGTACTTC
TRBD2 TRBJ2-3 TRBV19 . CASSIGSGGGDTQYF TGTGCCAGTAGTATTGGCAGCGGGGGTGGGGATACGCAGTATTTT
TRBD1 TRBJ2-2 TRBV19 . CASSIDRTGGTNTGELFF TGTGCCAGTAGTATAGATAGGACAGGGGGCACGAACACCGGGGAGCTGTTTTTT
TRBD1 TRBJ2-5 TRBV29-1 . CSVEDDRAQETQYF TGCAGCGTTGAAGACGACAGGGCCCAAGAGACCCAGTACTTC
TRBD1 TRBJ2-2 TRBV29-1 . CSGTGRTGELFF TGCAGCGGGACAGGGCGCACCGGGGAGCTGTTTTTT
. TRBJ2-7 TRBV11-2 few CASSRQGGEQYF TGTGCCAGCAGTCGTCAGGGAGGCGAGCAGTACTTC
. TRBJ2-4 TRBV27 . CASSFGQKNIQYF TGTGCCAGCAGTTTTGGTCAGAAAAACATTCAGTACTTC
. TRBJ2-7 TRBV2 once CASHRDDYEQYF TGTGCCAGCCACAGGGATGACTACGAGCAGTACTTC
TRBD1 TRBJ2-7 TRBV7-8 . CASSFEDREDYEQYF TGTGCCAGCAGCTTTGAGGACAGGGAGGACTACGAGCAGTACTTC
. TRBJ2-3 TRBV27 . CASSFSDSHGDTQYF TGTGCCAGCAGTTTTAGCGATTCACACGGAGATACGCAGTATTTT
TRBD2 TRBJ2-1 TRBV12-5 . CASGLVLAGDVNEQFF TGTGCTAGTGGTTTGGTACTAGCGGGAGATGTGAATGAGCAGTTCTTC
TRBD2 TRBJ2-2 TRBV7-7 . CASSLTSGLDAGELFF TGTGCTAGCAGCTTAACTAGCGGTCTCGACGCCGGGGAGCTGTTTTTT
TRBD2 TRBJ2-7 TRBV11-2 . CASSSHSGSYEQYF TGTGCCAGCAGCTCCCATAGCGGGAGTTACGAGCAGTACTTC
. TRBJ2-7 TRBV7-9 once CASSLGGRSDEQYF TGTGCCAGCAGCTTAGGAGGCCGGTCGGACGAGCAGTACTTC
. TRBJ2-1 TRBV7-9 . CASSHSTDGYNEQFF TGTGCCAGCAGCCACTCGACGGACGGCTACAATGAGCAGTTCTTC
. TRBJ2-7 TRBV11-2 few CASSLDPDSYEQYF TGTGCCAGCAGCTTAGATCCTGACTCCTACGAGCAGTACTTC
TRBD1 TRBJ2-6 TRBV4-1 few CASSQERTGGSGANVLTF TGCGCCAGCAGCCAAGAAAGGACAGGGGGTTCAGGGGCCAACGTCCTGACTTTC
. TRBJ2-2 TRBV7-6 . CASSPGTGELFF TGTGCCAGCAGCCCGGGGACCGGGGAGCTGTTTTTT
. TRBJ2-5 TRBV5-4 . CASSLWQDIETQYF TGTGCCAGCAGCTTGTGGCAAGATATAGAGACCCAGTACTTC
. TRBJ2-7 TRBV18 . CASSPSDSSYEQYF TGTGCCAGCTCACCAAGCGACAGCTCCTACGAGCAGTACTTC
. TRBJ2-7 TRBV7-8 . CASSPSSRGFTYEQYF TGTGCCAGCAGCCCATCCTCCCGGGGGTTCACCTACGAGCAGTACTTC
. TRBJ2-6 TRBV30 . CAWSVGGSGANVLTF TGTGCCTGGAGTGTCGGCGGGTCTGGGGCCAACGTCCTGACTTTC
. TRBJ2-7 TRBV19 once CASSLKGGYYEQYF TGTGCCAGTAGCCTTAAGGGGGGATACTACGAGCAGTACTTC
. TRBJ2-7 TRBV27 . CASSQGGEQYF TGTGCCAGCAGCCAGGGCGGCGAGCAGTACTTC
. TRBJ2-3 TRBV14 . CASSQVSTDTQYF TGTGCCAGCAGCCAAGTTAGCACAGATACGCAGTATTTT